This record concerns one T cell receptor (beta chain) sequence. As yet, its antigen is unknown. This may arise from a read error, as a much more abundant clone is one base away. This sample was taken from a study of CD8 T cells in ankylosing spondylitis. General study findings and limits: A TCR beta motif of 7 or 8 highly homologous variants appeared characteristic of ankylosing spondylitis blood. Reports say disease-linked clones showed up significantly more in matched ankylosing spondylitis synovial fluid.

In making TCR beta libraries, quantitative 5'-RACE with molecular barcodes was used. TCRdb reprocessed the 5' RACE reads via MiXCR and lists one record per CDR3 protein. The sample includes about 250,000 distinct CDR3 sequences, 18% of them seen just once. This CDR3 region has 14 residues. CDR1 and CDR2 from the germline V gene are SQVTM and ANQGSEA. The receptor was isolated from a male donor with ankylosing spondylitis or in good health (not recorded which). This sequence joins TRBV29-1 and TRBJ1-1; D is possibly TRBD1 (5 bases). The sequencing sample was made of blood, either unsorted or a sorted T cell fraction (not recorded which). CDR3 loop: CSVSGGVTNSEAFF. The CDR3 DNA reads as TGCAGCGTCAGCGGGGGGGTGACGAACAGTGAAGCTTTCTTT.